The sequence of this T cell receptor beta chain was determined in a study of blood T cell repertoires in COVID-19. As for the study in general: The analysed material was cDNA or gDNA that came from T cells, B-cell-depleted T cells, or PBMCs.

Original methodology: Counts of nucleated cells, estimated from reference gene primer amplification, were obtained. Data came from immunoSEQ multiplex PCR; TCRdb stores just in-frame clones and leaves some out. That table is the source of V, J and clone size, and D and trimming were worked out from the DNA. The sample includes roughly 230,000 clones, approximately 83% of them seen just once. This receptor was taken from a human donor in a cohort sampled during active COVID-19. Sequencing used peripheral blood.

CDR3 coding DNA: TGTGCCAGCAGCTTAGCGTTCCAGGGGTATATGGACACTGAAGCTTTCTTT. Residues: CASSLAFQGYMDTEAFF. The chain joins TRBV7-9 to TRBJ1-1, with D possibly being TRBD1 (6 bases). The CDR3 contains 17 residues. Germline lookup yields CDR1 SEHNR and CDR2 FQNEAQ (reference sequence). V gave up 0 bases and J gave up 3 bases, with 17 bases separating them. The full variable domain, in which reference TRBV7-9 and TRBJ1-1 provide the parts outside the CDR3, is DTGVSQNPRHKITKRGQNVTFRCDPISEHNRLYWYRQTLGQGPEFLTYFQNEAQLEKSRLLSDRFSAERPKGSFSTLEIQRTEQGDSAMYLCASSLAFQGYMDTEAFFGQGTRLTVV.